The source of this T cell receptor (beta chain) is a study of cytomegalovirus exposure and HLA in healthy donors. Regarding the study as a whole: Several of the most significant clusters appeared, in a later analysis, to be linked to common viral pathogens. Many donors carried some public TCRs, although rarity characterized most TCR sequences. Later genetic work tied a missense DCLRE1C variant to beta-chain V and J trimming.

On this clone: Its antigen is unidentified.

PCR involved 60 Vbeta and 13 Jbeta primers. TCRdb's copy holds only in-frame clones and misses some; the assay was immunoSEQ multiplex PCR. This table lists about 48,000 clones. The germline V and J ends were trimmed by 0 bases and 8 bases, with 20 bases remaining between them. Germline CDR1 is SGDLS and CDR2 is YYNGEE. The CDR3 contains 16 residues. The chain joins TRBV9 to TRBJ1-2; no clear D. The origin of this receptor is a male donor in good health and CMV-seropositive. Sequences were obtained from PBMCs. The CDR3 region is CASSVGSVKNGEGYTF. CDR3 DNA sequence: TGTGCCAGCAGCGTAGGATCGGTGAAGAACGGGGAGGGCTACACCTTC.